The rows below give T cell receptor beta chains drawn from one sample of a study of blood T cell repertoires in COVID-19. TCRdb's table, derived via immunoSEQ multiplex PCR, lists solely in-frame clones and lacks some. This sample yields 310,000 or so clones, of which around 91% are seen a single time; about 9.5% belongs to the top ten. Sequencing used PBMCs or T cells enriched from blood (not recorded which). These receptors originate from a woman in her thirties or forties who had recovered from COVID-19. Both conserved end residues are part of each CDR3. The D gene is left open where the match is weak. Clone size is shown for a subset of rows, as once, few, many or a class of expanded clone.

clone_size | d_call | j_call | v_call | cdr3_aa | cdr3_nt
. | TRBD2 | TRBJ2-7 | TRBV30 | CAWTGSGGDEQYF | TGTGCCTGGACAGGTAGCGGGGGGGACGAGCAGTACTTC
. | TRBD1 | TRBJ2-7 | TRBV5-1 | CASSLGQGAVYEQYF | TGCGCCAGCAGCTTGGGACAGGGGGCCGTGTACGAGCAGTACTTC
. | . | TRBJ1-5 | TRBV15 | CATSPTGPRLPQHF | TGTGCCACCAGCCCGACAGGCCCCCGTCTGCCCCAGCATTTT
. | . | TRBJ2-1 | TRBV3-1/TRBV3-2 | CASSQDPGYRYNEQFF | TGTGCCAGCAGCCAAGACCCCGGTTACAGATACAATGAGCAGTTCTTC
. | . | TRBJ2-7 | TRBV5-8 | CASSFTSSHEQYF | TGTGCCAGCAGCTTTACTAGCTCCCACGAGCAGTACTTC
. | . | TRBJ1-1 | TRBV6-2/TRBV6-3 | CASSYSTGTTEAFF | TGTGCCAGCAGTTACTCAACAGGGACCACTGAAGCTTTCTTT
once | TRBD1 | TRBJ1-4 | TRBV7-2 | CASSSPTGKSEKLFF | TGTGCCAGCAGCTCGCCGACAGGGAAAAGTGAAAAACTGTTTTTT
once | . | TRBJ2-7 | TRBV10-3 | CAISGTDYEQYF | TGTGCCATCAGTGGGACAGACTACGAGCAGTACTTC
. | TRBD2 | TRBJ2-3 | TRBV7-3 | CASSSGLAGAGTDTQYF | TGTGCCAGCAGCTCCGGACTAGCGGGGGCCGGGACAGATACGCAGTATTTT
. | . | TRBJ1-2 | TRBV21-1 | CASSRGANYGYTF | TGTGCCAGCAGCAGGGGGGCTAACTATGGCTACACCTTC
once | . | TRBJ2-3 | TRBV7-9 | CASSPSRQGTDTQYF | TGTGCCAGCAGCCCATCACGACAGGGCACAGATACGCAGTATTTT
. | . | TRBJ2-7 | TRBV29-1 | CSVEDDSSYEQYF | TGCAGCGTTGAAGATGACAGCTCCTACGAGCAGTACTTC
. | TRBD1 | TRBJ2-7 | TRBV2 | CASSAGGRYEQYF | TGTGCCAGCAGTGCAGGGGGTAGGTACGAGCAGTACTTC
. | . | TRBJ2-1 | TRBV14 | CASSRSGLVNEQFF | TGTGCCAGCAGCCGCTCGGGACTGGTAAATGAGCAGTTCTTC
. | . | TRBJ2-4 | TRBV10-3 | CAISVLAVAKNIQYF | TGTGCCATCAGTGTTTTAGCGGTAGCCAAAAACATTCAGTACTTC
. | TRBD2 | TRBJ2-7 | TRBV10-3 | CAIASGGGYEQYF | TGTGCCATCGCTAGCGGGGGAGGGTACGAGCAGTACTTC
. | . | TRBJ1-1 | TRBV7-8 | CASSPRWNTEAFF | TGTGCCAGCAGCCCCCGTTGGAACACTGAAGCTTTCTTT